These 19 T cell receptor beta chains were sequenced from one sample in a study of cytomegalovirus exposure and HLA in healthy donors. The PCR had 60 Vbeta and 13 Jbeta primers. Profiled with immunoSEQ multiplex PCR; TCRdb holds only in-frame clones, not every one. The sample consists of 180,000 or so clones, 77% of them appearing once. The specimen was PBMCs. The receptor set was obtained from a young man in good health and CMV-seronegative.

This chain connects TRBV27 to TRBJ2-7, with 13 bases fitting TRBD2. V was pared by 0 bases and J by 6 bases, with 8 bases of the junction left unmatched. The CDR3 sequence is 17 residues long. CDR1 MNHEY and CDR2 SMNVEV come from the germline V gene (reference sequence). In DNA, the CDR3 is TGTGCCAGCAGTTTATCGCTACTAGCGGGAGGGTTGGGCGAGCAGTACTTC. Protein product: CASSLSLLAGGLGEQYF.

The chain links TRBV6-1 to TRBJ2-1, with 8 nucleotides matching TRBD1. This CDR3 is built from 14 residues. V dropped 4 bases and J dropped 4; count of bases not matched to a gene: 3. Germline loops: CDR1 MNHNS, CDR2 SASEGT. CDR3 DNA sequence: TGTGCCAGCAGTGCGGGACAGGAATACAATGAGCAGTTCTTC. It translates to CASSAGQEYNEQFF.

This chain uses TRBV29-1 with TRBJ1-1; no firm D call. Trimming stripped 7 bases from V and 3 bases from J, with 9 bases between. This CDR3 region has 11 residues. Germline CDR1 is SQVTM and CDR2 is ANQGSEA. The CDR3 region is CSATWHTEAFF. The CDR3, as DNA: TGCAGCGCCACGTGGCACACTGAAGCTTTCTTT. The entire variable domain, with the rest obtained from reference TRBV29-1 and TRBJ1-1, is as follows: SAVISQKPSRDICQRGTSLTIQCQVDSQVTMMFWYRQQPGQSLTLIATANQGSEATYESGFVIDKFPISRPNLTFSTLTVSNMSPEDSSIYLCSATWHTEAFFGQGTRLTVV.

The chain recombines TRBV19 with TRBJ1-4; D may be TRBD1 (5 bases). The germline V gene encodes CDR1 LNHDA and CDR2 SQIVND (reference sequence). V lost 7 bases and J 8 bases, leaving 17 bases between the germline ends. The CDR3 is 14 amino acids. The CDR3 reads CASIGGDPGEKLFF. CDR3 in DNA: TGTGCCAGTATTGGGGGGGACCCTGGGGAAAAACTGTTTTTT.

The chain uses TRBV19 and TRBJ1-5, with 7 positions matching TRBD1. The CDR3 is 15 residues long. Germline CDR1 LNHDA, CDR2 SQIVND (reference sequence). The J segment lost 2 bases and the V segment lost 4 bases, leaving 5 bases of the junction unmatched. CDR3 region: CASSTGQAGNQPQHF. CDR3 bases: TGTGCCAGTAGTACCGGACAGGCAGGCAATCAGCCCCAGCATTTT.

The rearrangement links TRBV6-5 to TRBJ2-5; D not certain. CDR1 MNHEY and CDR2 SVGAGI come from the germline V gene. CDR3 length equals 11 residues. Trimming took off 7 bases at V and 4 bases at J, with 7 bases between the two ends. The CDR3 region has the DNA TGTGCCAGCATTGAGAGAGAGACCCAGTACTTC. It specifies CASIERETQYF.

This rearrangement joins TRBV19 to TRBJ1-1; perhaps TRBD1 as D (5 bases). The ends were cut back, 3 bases at V and 4 bases at J, with 15 bases in the middle. The CDR3 consists of 15 residues. Germline loops: CDR1 LNHDA, CDR2 SQIVND (reference sequence). CDR3 residues: CASSIPGGVSTEAFF. As DNA, the CDR3 is TGTGCCAGTAGTATTCCGGGGGGGGTGTCCACTGAAGCTTTCTTT.

The table lists this clone with a count of one. V gene TRBV9 combines with J gene TRBJ2-2; D possibly corresponds to TRBD2 (5 bases). The ends were cut back, 3 bases at V and 4 bases at J, with 19 bases in the middle. The CDR3 length is 17 residues. Germline values: CDR1 SGDLS, CDR2 YYNGEE. The chain's CDR3 is CASSASSGGIFTGELFF. In DNA, the CDR3 is TGTGCCAGCAGCGCGAGCTCTGGAGGCATCTTCACCGGGGAGCTGTTTTTT.

The table lists this clone with a count of one. The chain links TRBV5-1 to TRBJ1-5; possibly TRBD1 for D (6 bases). Deletions cut 0 bases from V and 2 bases from J, with 9 bases between. This CDR3 spans 15 amino acids. Germline CDR1 is SGHRS and CDR2 is YFSETQ. CDR3 in amino acids: CASSLAPGGNQPQHF. CDR3 sequence (DNA): TGCGCCAGCAGCTTGGCCCCAGGGGGCAATCAGCCCCAGCATTTT.

V usage is TRBV25-1 and J usage is TRBJ2-1; 8 positions match TRBD1. Germline V gene lookup returns CDR1 MGHDK and CDR2 SYGVNS. The CDR3 runs 17 residues. Unmatched junction bases numbered 17, after V lost 4 bases and J lost 9 bases. CDR3 nucleotide sequence: TGTGCCAGCAGTGGATTCGGACAGGGCTCCTTGCTTGGTGAGCAGTTCTTC. Its translation: CASSGFGQGSLLGEQFF. The variable domain in full, with the rest retrieved from reference TRBV25-1 and TRBJ2-1, is EADIYQTPRYLVIGTGKKITLECSQTMGHDKMYWYQQDPGMELHLIHYSYGVNSTEKGDLSSESTVSRIRTEHFPLTLESARPSHTSQYLCASSGFGQGSLLGEQFFGPGTRLTVL.

J is TRBJ1-3 and V is TRBV7-9; TRBD1 matches at 7 bases. V lost 4 bases, J lost 4 bases, and 7 bases stayed unmatched. This CDR3 is 15 amino acids long. The germline CDR1 and CDR2 sequences are SEHNR and FQNEAQ (reference sequence). This CDR3 is CASSSNRGEGNTIYF. CDR3 sequence (DNA): TGTGCCAGCAGCTCTAACAGGGGAGAAGGAAACACCATATATTTT.

V usage is TRBV27 and J usage is TRBJ1-2; D is unresolved. This CDR3 comprises 11 residues. Trimming shortened V by 6 bases and J by 7 bases, and 9 bases separated the two germline ends. Germline V CDR1 and CDR2: MNHEY, SMNVEV (reference sequence). CDR3 in DNA: TGTGCCAGCAGGGGAGGGCCTGGCTACACCTTC. It yields the protein CASRGGPGYTF.

This clone was observed once. The V gene is TRBV7-3, the J gene TRBJ2-2, with 10 bases fitting TRBD1. The V and J ends lost 5 bases and 4 bases, in that order; junction bases with no gene match: 19. This CDR3 is 20 amino acids long. Germline V lookup: CDR1 SGHTA, CDR2 FQGTGA. CDR3 loop: CASSRSAMTGGWGSTGELFF. In DNA, the CDR3 is TGTGCCAGCAGCCGGTCCGCCATGACAGGGGGCTGGGGGTCCACCGGGGAGCTGTTTTTT.

The V call is TRBV13, the J call TRBJ1-4, with 8 bases aligning to TRBD1. After removal of 5 bases from V and 7 bases from J, the junction contained 9 bases not matched to a gene. The CDR3 covers 15 residues. Germline assignment: CDR1 PRHDT and CDR2 FYEKMQ (reference sequence). The CDR3 here is CASSPSGGGREKLFF. CDR3 coding DNA: TGTGCCAGCAGCCCGTCAGGGGGCGGGCGTGAAAAACTGTTTTTT.

Comment on this clone: At the DNA level, this CDR3 is encoded by other sequences in the same sample as well. The V and J genes are TRBV5-4 and TRBJ2-7; the D gene is possibly TRBD2 (5 bases). The germline CDR1 and CDR2 sequences are SGHNT and YYREEE (reference sequence). V lost 0 bases to trimming and J lost 3 bases, with 10 bases between them. The CDR3 sequence is 14 residues long. The CDR3 DNA reads TGTGCCAGCAGCTTGGCAGGAGGCAGCTACGAGCAGTACTTC. Its protein product is CASSLAGGSYEQYF.

The genes are TRBV5-4 and TRBJ1-2, with 8 bases lining up with TRBD1. V was pared by 5 bases and J by 4 bases, with 7 bases of the junction left unmatched. The germline CDR1 and CDR2 sequences are SGHNT and YYREEE (reference sequence). CDR3 length: 14 amino acids. The CDR3 nucleotides are TGTGCCAGCAGTTGGACAGGGACAGCCTATGGCTACACCTTC. This translates into CASSWTGTAYGYTF.

The V and J genes are TRBV18 and TRBJ2-5, with a possible D match to TRBD2 (6 bases). The V gene's germline CDR1 is KGHSH and CDR2 LQKENI. This CDR3 region has 14 residues. V was clipped by 3 bases and J by 2 bases, with 10 bases between them. The CDR3: CASSPTAGQETQYF. The CDR3 DNA follows: TGTGCCAGCTCACCCACGGCGGGACAAGAGACCCAGTACTTC.

Written as DNA, the CDR3 is TGTGCCAGCAGCTTAAGGCAGGGTAGGACTGAAGCTTTCTTT. Its translation is CASSLRQGRTEAFF. This chain joins TRBV7-9 and TRBJ1-1; TRBD1 is a possible D gene (5 bases). V lost 2 bases and J 5 bases, leaving 12 bases between the germline ends. This CDR3 has 14 amino acids. Per germline, CDR1 SEHNR and CDR2 FQNEAQ (reference sequence).

This rearrangement joins TRBV19 to TRBJ2-7; 9 nucleotides agree with TRBD1. The germline gives CDR1 LNHDA, CDR2 SQIVND (reference sequence). The V and J ends lost 5 bases and 7 bases, in that order; junction bases with no gene match: 6. This CDR3 has 13 amino acids. CDR3: CASSPQGAREQYF. The CDR3 nucleotides read TGTGCCAGTAGTCCACAGGGGGCGCGTGAGCAGTACTTC.